Each of the 27 T cell receptor beta chains below was sequenced from the same sample in a study of blood T cell repertoires in COVID-19. The protocol was immunoSEQ multiplex PCR, while the TCRdb copy is restricted to in-frame clones and leaves out a portion. The repertoire consists of some 210,000 clones, with approximately 82% occurring once and the leading ten covering approximately 2.9%. Sequencing input: peripheral blood. The receptors come from a man aged 50-59 years with active or convalescent COVID-19.

The table lists this clone with a count of one. The chain couples TRBV29-1 to TRBJ2-6; D remains ambiguous. The CDR3 totals 11 residues. The V end lost 5 bases, the J end lost 4 bases, and 3 bases lay between the germline ends. From germline, CDR1 is SQVTM and CDR2 ANQGSEA. CDR3 sequence: CSVLGANVLTF. The CDR3 DNA reads TGCAGCGTTCTCGGGGCCAACGTCCTGACTTTC.

The chain combines TRBV10-3 with TRBJ2-3, with TRBD2 matching over 12 bases. Per germline, CDR1 ENHRY and CDR2 SYGVKD. The length of the CDR3 is 15 residues. J gave up 5 bases and V 7 bases, and 7 bases lay outside the gene matches. The CDR3 sequence: CAITASGRALDTQYF. CDR3 coding DNA: TGTGCCATCACGGCTAGCGGGAGGGCCTTAGATACGCAGTATTTT.

The gene calls are TRBV19 and TRBJ2-7; TRBD1 might be the D (5 bases). The V end was cut by 4 bases, the J end by 1 base, with 17 bases between. CDR1 is LNHDA and CDR2 is SQIVND in the germline V gene (reference sequence). The length of the CDR3 is 16 residues. In DNA, the CDR3 is TGTGCCAGTAGTACCCACGCAGGGCAAAGATCCTACGAGCAGTACTTC. Encoded protein: CASSTHAGQRSYEQYF.

This chain connects TRBV5-1 to TRBJ2-1, with a possible D match to TRBD1 (7 bases). V dropped 2 bases and J dropped 5 bases, with 14 bases sitting between them. This CDR3 comprises 15 residues. In germline, CDR1 is SGHRS, CDR2 YFSETQ. CDR3 in DNA: TGCGCCAGCAGCTTAATGACAGGGAGGCACAATGAGCAGTTCTTC. This gives the protein CASSLMTGRHNEQFF.

The rearrangement joins TRBV21-1 to TRBJ2-1; the table's D call TRBD1 went unverified against the DNA. TRBV21-1 is described as a pseudogene. The CDR3 totals 21 residues. The CDR3 loop reads CASSLFAGGQGANSSNYEQFF. In DNA form, the CDR3 reads TGTGCCAGCAGCCTTTTCGCCGGCGGACAGGGGGCGAATTCTTCAAATTATGAGCAGTTCTTC.

CDR3 loop: CASGIVQGSEAFF. The CDR3, as DNA: TGTGCCAGCGGAATAGTACAGGGGTCTGAAGCTTTCTTT. The chain uses TRBV28 and TRBJ1-1, with 7 bases that match TRBD1. CDR1 is MDHEN and CDR2 is SYDVKM in the germline V gene. Losses at the gene ends were 8 bases for V and 6 bases for J; bases not matched to a gene: 9. This CDR3 is 13 amino acids long.

This chain uses TRBV4-1 with TRBJ2-3; 10 bases are a match to TRBD1. Trimming at V came to 4 bases and at J to 2 bases, leaving 6 bases not matched to a gene. Germline assignment: CDR1 MGHRA and CDR2 YSYEKL. There are 16 residues in the CDR3. This CDR3 is CASSRTGGSSTDTQYF. CDR3 in DNA: TGCGCCAGCAGCCGGACAGGGGGTTCTTCCACAGATACGCAGTATTTT.

The chain joins TRBV7-8 to TRBJ2-2; 9 nucleotides match TRBD2. Germline V gene data show CDR1 as SGHVS and CDR2 as FQNEAQ. The ends lost 4 bases at V and 1 base at J; junction bases unmatched: 16. This CDR3 contains 20 residues. CDR3 in amino acids: CASSSLAAGGLGQNTGELFF. CDR3 DNA: TGTGCCAGCAGCTCCCTCGCGGCGGGAGGGCTCGGACAGAACACCGGGGAGCTGTTTTTT.

The V gene is TRBV2, the J gene TRBJ1-1; no clear D. This CDR3 region has 12 residues. The germline V and J ends were trimmed by 4 bases and 10 bases, with 13 bases remaining between them. Germline V lookup: CDR1 SNHLY, CDR2 FYNNEI. The CDR3 nucleotides read TGTGCCAGCAGTGTCGGCCCGCGGGGAGCTTTCTTT. Translated: CASSVGPRGAFF.

The chain carries TRBV6-4 and TRBJ1-1, with D perhaps TRBD1 (6 bases). This CDR3 is 19 amino acids long. V gave up 5 bases and J gave up 3 bases, with 28 bases separating them. CDR1 and CDR2 (germline): MRHNA, SNTAGT. CDR3 sequence reads: CASSLPSVGAPTHDTEAFF. The CDR3 DNA sequence: TGTGCCAGCAGTCTGCCCTCCGTGGGGGCCCCAACCCATGACACTGAAGCTTTCTTT.

This chain uses TRBV9 with TRBJ2-7; TRBD1 agrees at 10 bases. The CDR3 consists of 15 residues. Germline V gene data show CDR1 as SGDLS and CDR2 as YYNGEE. With V trimmed by 4 bases and J by 0 bases, 4 bases remained unmatched. The CDR3 protein is CASSRQGASSYEQYF. The CDR3 coding sequence is TGTGCCAGCAGCAGACAGGGGGCGAGCTCCTACGAGCAGTACTTC.

The chain links TRBV6-5 to TRBJ1-2; the match to TRBD1 covers 10 bases. Trimming at V came to 6 bases and at J to 4 bases, leaving 8 bases not matched to a gene. Germline assignment: CDR1 MNHEY and CDR2 SVGAGI. This CDR3 region has 15 residues. The CDR3 here is CASSSGTGAIYGYTF. CDR3 sequence (DNA): TGTGCCAGCAGCTCCGGGACAGGGGCTATCTATGGCTACACCTTC.

The chain is built from TRBV7-2 and TRBJ1-2, with 7 nucleotides matching TRBD1. V shed 4 bases and J 4 bases; nucleotides not matched to a gene: 6. The CDR3 totals 14 residues. Germline CDR1 SGHTA, CDR2 FQGNSA. Here the CDR3 reads CASSSRDRSYGYTF. In DNA form, the CDR3 reads TGTGCCAGCAGCTCCCGGGACAGAAGCTATGGCTACACCTTC.

The V and J genes are TRBV19 and TRBJ2-2; D is possibly TRBD2 (6 bases). The CDR3 extends over 17 amino acids. Germline CDR1 reads LNHDA; CDR2 reads SQIVND (reference sequence). V lost 3 bases and J lost 1, with 15 bases in between. The CDR3 DNA is TGTGCCAGTAGTATGTCGGCGGGGAGGTGGAACACCGGGGAGCTGTTTTTT. It is translated as CASSMSAGRWNTGELFF.

This clone has only one observation. The J gene is TRBJ2-1, the V gene TRBV7-9; D is possibly TRBD2 (6 bases). There are 16 residues in the CDR3. Germline-derived CDR1 and CDR2 are SEHNR and FQNEAQ (reference sequence). V was pared by 3 bases and J by 3 bases, with 15 bases between. The CDR3 coding sequence is TGTGCCAGCAGCTTCCGAGACACGGGAGACTACAATGAGCAGTTCTTC. Protein: CASSFRDTGDYNEQFF.

The rearrangement links TRBV20-1 to TRBJ1-3, with D possibly TRBD1 on 6 matching bases. The CDR3 covers 14 residues. V lost 3 bases to trimming and J lost 0 bases, with 9 bases between them. Germline CDR1 reads DFQATT; CDR2 reads SNEGSKA (reference sequence). Here the CDR3 DNA reads TGCAGTGCTAGTATGACAGGCTCTGGAAACACCATATATTTT. Residues: CSASMTGSGNTIYF.

V usage is TRBV23-1 and J usage is TRBJ1-4, with D perhaps matching TRBD1 (5 bases). TRBV23-1 is an ORF; its function is uncertain. V was cut by 3 bases and J by 4 bases, with 6 bases left in between. The CDR3 has 13 residues. CDR3 residues: CASSQGGNEKLFF. Written as DNA, the CDR3 is TGCGCCAGCAGTCAGGGGGGTAATGAAAAACTGTTTTTT.

The gene calls are TRBV19 and TRBJ2-2; D perhaps matches TRBD1 (6 bases). CDR3 length: 18 residues. Germline values: CDR1 LNHDA, CDR2 SQIVND (reference sequence). Between the trimmed V and J ends, which lost 3 bases and 1 base, there was a span of 18 bases. The CDR3 region has the DNA TGTGCCAGTAGTATCATCTCGACAGGCCTCGGGAACACCGGGGAGCTGTTTTTT. Amino acid sequence: CASSIISTGLGNTGELFF.

This clone was observed a few times. This rearrangement joins TRBV5-4 to TRBJ1-3; D call uncertain. There are 16 residues in the CDR3. V lost 0 bases and J 0 bases, leaving 10 bases between the germline ends. Germline-derived CDR1 and CDR2 are SGHNT and YYREEE (reference sequence). CDR3 sequence (DNA): TGTGCCAGCAGCTTGGGGGCGGGCAGCTCTGGAAACACCATATATTTT. This codes for CASSLGAGSSGNTIYF.

In its sample, this clone was seen a few times. J is TRBJ1-1 and V is TRBV6-2 or TRBV6-3; D is undetermined. The V gene's germline CDR1 is MNHEY and CDR2 SVGEGT. This CDR3 is built from 14 residues. Trimming left V 2 bases short and J 1 base short, with 8 bases between. CDR3 sequence: CASSYAGPNTEAFF. DNA of the CDR3: TGTGCCAGCAGTTACGCAGGCCCGAACACTGAAGCTTTCTTT.

The CDR3 loop is CASISRQGAMYTEAFF. The CDR3 DNA reads as TGTGCCAGCATCAGTCGACAGGGGGCTATGTACACTGAAGCTTTCTTT. The V call is TRBV27, the J call TRBJ1-1; 10 bases fit TRBD1. J was trimmed by 3 bases and V by 7 bases; bases with no gene match: 11. The CDR3 contains 16 residues. Germline CDR1 is MNHEY and CDR2 is SMNVEV (reference sequence).

The gene calls are TRBV7-9 and TRBJ1-6; 8 bases fit TRBD1. The V and J ends lost 1 base and 0 bases, in that order; junction bases with no gene match: 5. Germline CDR1 reads SEHNR; CDR2 reads FQNEAQ (reference sequence). The CDR3 length is 18 residues. CDR3 nucleotides: TGTGCCAGCAGCTTAGTAACAGGGGGGAGCTCCTATAATTCACCCCTCCACTTT. This translates into CASSLVTGGSSYNSPLHF. Looking up the rest from reference TRBV7-9 and TRBJ1-6 gives the full variable domain: DTGVSQNPRHKITKRGQNVTFRCDPISEHNRLYWYRQTLGQGPEFLTYFQNEAQLEKSRLLSDRFSAERPKGSFSTLEIQRTEQGDSAMYLCASSLVTGGSSYNSPLHFGNGTRLTVT.

The chain has TRBV2 and TRBJ2-3, with D perhaps matching TRBD2 (7 bases). Germline V lookup: CDR1 SNHLY, CDR2 FYNNEI. This CDR3 region has 14 residues. Trimming took off 2 bases at V and 5 bases at J, with 11 bases between the two ends. CDR3 in DNA: TGTGCCAGCAGTGAACAGGGGAGGGGAGATACGCAGTATTTT. Translated, it gives CASSEQGRGDTQYF.

The gene calls are TRBV27 and TRBJ1-5; 7 positions match TRBD1. This CDR3 is 15 amino acids long. Losses at the gene ends were 5 bases for V and 1 base for J; bases not matched to a gene: 5. Germline V gene sequence: CDR1 MNHEY, CDR2 SMNVEV (reference sequence). CDR3 in DNA: TGTGCCAGCAGTCAAGGGACAGACAGCAATCAGCCCCAGCATTTT. This encodes CASSQGTDSNQPQHF.

The chain recombines TRBV19 with TRBJ2-4; 7 bases fit TRBD1. From germline, CDR1 is LNHDA and CDR2 SQIVND (reference sequence). CDR3 length: 14 amino acids. The trim removed 3 bases at V and 3 bases at J, leaving 2 bases unmatched. This chain's CDR3 is CASSIGTVKNIQYF. CDR3 DNA sequence: TGTGCCAGTAGTATCGGGACAGTCAAAAACATTCAGTACTTC.

In its sample, this clone was seen once. This chain uses TRBV9 with TRBJ1-2, with 7 bases matching TRBD1. The ends lost 0 bases at V and 8 bases at J; junction bases unmatched: 4. In germline, CDR1 is SGDLS, CDR2 YYNGEE. The CDR3 is 13 amino acids. The DNA for the CDR3 is TGTGCCAGCAGCGTAGACAGGGGTAGAGGCTACACCTTC. Translation: CASSVDRGRGYTF.

The DNA for the CDR3 is TGTGCCAGCAGTCTCCAGGGCGGAGTGGGCACAGATACGCAGTATTTT. Translation: CASSLQGGVGTDTQYF. V usage is TRBV6-4 and J usage is TRBJ2-3, with D possibly TRBD1 on 5 matching bases. The CDR3 is made up of 16 amino acids. Between the trimmed V and J ends, which lost 5 bases and 1 base, there was a span of 16 bases. From germline, CDR1 is MRHNA and CDR2 SNTAGT.